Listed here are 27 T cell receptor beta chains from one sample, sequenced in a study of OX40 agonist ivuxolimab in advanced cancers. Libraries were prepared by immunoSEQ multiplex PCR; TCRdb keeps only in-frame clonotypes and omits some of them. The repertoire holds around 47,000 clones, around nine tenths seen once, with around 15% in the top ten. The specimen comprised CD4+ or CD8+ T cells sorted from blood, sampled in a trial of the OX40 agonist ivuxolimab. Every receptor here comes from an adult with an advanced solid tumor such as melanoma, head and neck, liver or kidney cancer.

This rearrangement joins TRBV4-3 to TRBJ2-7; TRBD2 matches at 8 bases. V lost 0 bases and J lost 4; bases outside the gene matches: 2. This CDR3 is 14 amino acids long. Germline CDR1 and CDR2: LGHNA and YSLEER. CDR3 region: CASSQDRGGYEQYF. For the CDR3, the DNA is TGCGCCAGCAGCCAAGATCGGGGGGGGTACGAGCAGTACTTC.

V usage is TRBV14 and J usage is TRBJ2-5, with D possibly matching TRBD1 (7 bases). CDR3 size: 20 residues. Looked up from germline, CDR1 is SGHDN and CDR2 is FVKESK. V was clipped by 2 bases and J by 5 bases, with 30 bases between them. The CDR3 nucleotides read TGTGCCAGCAGCCAATCCTGGCACCTTCTCCCCAGCAGGGGGAGGGAGACCCAGTACTTC. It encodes CASSQSWHLLPSRGRETQYF.

CDR3 region: CASSQDRFYSGNTIYF. The DNA for the CDR3 is TGCGCCAGCAGCCAAGACCGGTTCTACTCTGGAAACACCATATATTTT. The rearrangement uses TRBV4-3 and TRBJ1-3; D ambiguous. Per germline, CDR1 LGHNA and CDR2 YSLEER. The V gene lost 0 bases and the J gene lost 0 bases, with 9 bases spanning the gap. This CDR3 is built from 16 residues.

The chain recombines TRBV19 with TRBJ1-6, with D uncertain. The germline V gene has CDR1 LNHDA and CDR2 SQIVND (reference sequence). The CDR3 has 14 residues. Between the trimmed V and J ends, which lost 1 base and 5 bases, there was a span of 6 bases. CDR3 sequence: CASSIAPDNSPLHF. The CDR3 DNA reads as TGTGCCAGTAGTATAGCCCCAGATAATTCACCCCTCCACTTT.

For the CDR3, the DNA is TGTGCCAGCAGCTCTTGGACAGGGAAGGCCGGGGAGCTGTTTTTT. It yields the protein CASSSWTGKAGELFF. This chain connects TRBV5-4 to TRBJ2-2, with 8 bases that match TRBD1. The CDR3 consists of 15 residues. The V segment lost 3 bases and the J segment 6 bases; nucleotides outside the gene matches: 7. Germline V CDR1 and CDR2: SGHNT, YYREEE (reference sequence).

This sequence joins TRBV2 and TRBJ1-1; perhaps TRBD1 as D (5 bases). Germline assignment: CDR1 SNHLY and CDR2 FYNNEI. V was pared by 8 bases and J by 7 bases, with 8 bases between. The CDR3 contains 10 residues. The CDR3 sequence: CASLRGEAFF. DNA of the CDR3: TGTGCCAGCCTGAGGGGTGAAGCTTTCTTT.

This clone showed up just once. DNA of the CDR3: TGTGCCAGCAGTTACGATGAGACCCGGTGGACTGAAGCTTTCTTT. This gives the protein CASSYDETRWTEAFF. The chain combines TRBV6-5 with TRBJ1-1; D not certain. The CDR3 totals 15 residues. Trimming cost V 2 bases and J 5 bases, with 15 bases left between them. Per the germline V gene, CDR1 is MNHEY and CDR2 is SVGAGI.

The CDR3: CASRLMNTGELFF. The CDR3 DNA sequence: TGTGCCAGCAGATTGATGAACACCGGGGAGCTGTTTTTT. The V and J genes are TRBV27 and TRBJ2-2; D is undetermined. The V and J ends lost 6 bases and 1 base respectively, with 6 bases between them. Looked up from germline, CDR1 is MNHEY and CDR2 is SMNVEV (reference sequence). CDR3 length equals 13 residues.

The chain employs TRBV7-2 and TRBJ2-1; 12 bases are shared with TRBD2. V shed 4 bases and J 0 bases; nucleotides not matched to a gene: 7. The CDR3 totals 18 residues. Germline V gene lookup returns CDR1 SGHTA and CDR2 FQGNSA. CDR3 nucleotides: TGTGCCAGCAGCTCCGGACTAGCGGGGTGGAGCTCCTACAATGAGCAGTTCTTC. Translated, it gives CASSSGLAGWSSYNEQFF.

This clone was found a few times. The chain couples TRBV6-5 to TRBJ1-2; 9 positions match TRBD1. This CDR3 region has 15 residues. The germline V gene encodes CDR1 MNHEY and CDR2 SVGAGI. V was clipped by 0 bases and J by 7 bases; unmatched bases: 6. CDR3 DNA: TGTGCCAGCAGTTACTCGGGGACAGGGAACGCTGGCTACACCTTC. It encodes CASSYSGTGNAGYTF.

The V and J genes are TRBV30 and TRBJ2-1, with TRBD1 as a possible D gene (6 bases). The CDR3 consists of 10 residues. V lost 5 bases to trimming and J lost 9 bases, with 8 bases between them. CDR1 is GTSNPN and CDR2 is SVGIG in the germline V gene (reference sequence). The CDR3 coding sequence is TGTGCCTGGGGGGGCGGTGAGCAGTTCTTC. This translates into CAWGGGEQFF.

The DNA of the CDR3 is TGCGCCAGCAGCCCAGATTTCAAGGGGTACGGCTACACCTTC. This sequence encodes CASSPDFKGYGYTF. This chain uses TRBV4-1 with TRBJ1-2, with D perhaps matching TRBD1 (5 bases). V lost 4 bases and J lost 8, with 17 bases in between. This CDR3 is 14 amino acids long. CDR1 and CDR2 from the germline V gene are MGHRA and YSYEKL.

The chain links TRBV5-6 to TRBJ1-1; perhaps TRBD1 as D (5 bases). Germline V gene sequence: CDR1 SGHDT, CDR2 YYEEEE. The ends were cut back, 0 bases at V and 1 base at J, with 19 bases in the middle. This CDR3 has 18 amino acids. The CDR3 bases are TGTGCCAGCAGCTTGGAAATTTTGGGGTGGGGGACGAACACTGAAGCTTTCTTT. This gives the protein CASSLEILGWGTNTEAFF.

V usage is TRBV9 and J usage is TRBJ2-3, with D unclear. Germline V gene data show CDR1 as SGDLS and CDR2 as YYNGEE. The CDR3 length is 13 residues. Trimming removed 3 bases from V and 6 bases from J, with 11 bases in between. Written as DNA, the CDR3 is TGTGCCAGCAGCGACTCTCGAGCCGATACGCAGTATTTT. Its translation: CASSDSRADTQYF.

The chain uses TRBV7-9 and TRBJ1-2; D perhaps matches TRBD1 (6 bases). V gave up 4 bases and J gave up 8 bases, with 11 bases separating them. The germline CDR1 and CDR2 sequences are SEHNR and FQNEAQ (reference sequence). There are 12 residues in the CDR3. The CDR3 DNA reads TGTGCCAGCAGCTCCGGGACATTAGGCTACACCTTC. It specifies CASSSGTLGYTF.

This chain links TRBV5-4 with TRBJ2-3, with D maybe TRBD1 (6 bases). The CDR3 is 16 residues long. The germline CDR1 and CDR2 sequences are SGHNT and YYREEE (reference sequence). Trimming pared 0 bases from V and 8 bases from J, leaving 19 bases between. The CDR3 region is CASSLGAGVGSPTQYF. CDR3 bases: TGTGCCAGCAGCTTGGGTGCAGGGGTCGGTTCGCCTACGCAGTATTTT.

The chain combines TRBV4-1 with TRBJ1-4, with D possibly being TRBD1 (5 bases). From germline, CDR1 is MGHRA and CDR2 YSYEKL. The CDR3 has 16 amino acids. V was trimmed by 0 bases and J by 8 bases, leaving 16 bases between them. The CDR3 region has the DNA TGCGCCAGCAGCCAAGATACTGCAGGGACGGTAGAAAAACTGTTTTTT. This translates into CASSQDTAGTVEKLFF.

The CDR3 loop reads CAWSVGAPYEQYF. The DNA of the CDR3 is TGTGCCTGGAGTGTCGGAGCACCCTACGAGCAGTACTTC. The V and J genes are TRBV30 and TRBJ2-7; D remains unclear. CDR3 length equals 13 residues. V lost 0 bases and J 2 bases, leaving 8 bases between the germline ends. The V gene's germline CDR1 is GTSNPN and CDR2 SVGIG (reference sequence).

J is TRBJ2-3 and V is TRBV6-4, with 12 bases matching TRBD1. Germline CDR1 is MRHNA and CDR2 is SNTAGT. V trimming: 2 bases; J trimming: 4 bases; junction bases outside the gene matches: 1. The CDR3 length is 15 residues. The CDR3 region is CASSDGTGGADTQYF. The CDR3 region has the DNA TGTGCCAGCAGTGACGGGACAGGGGGCGCAGATACGCAGTATTTT.

The DNA for the CDR3 is TGTGCCAGCAGGGGCTCCCCCACAGATACGCAGTATTTT. It translates to CASRGSPTDTQYF. The chain combines TRBV6-7 with TRBJ2-3; no reliable D call. TRBV6-7 carries the ORF label, with uncertain function. V lost 6 bases and J lost 2, with 9 bases in between. This CDR3 spans 13 amino acids.

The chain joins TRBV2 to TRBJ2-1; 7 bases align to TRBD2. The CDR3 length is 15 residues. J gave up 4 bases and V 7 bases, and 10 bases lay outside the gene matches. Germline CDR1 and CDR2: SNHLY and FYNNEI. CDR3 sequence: CASNLGGSEYNEQFF. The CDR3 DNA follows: TGTGCCAGCAACCTCGGGGGGTCCGAATACAATGAGCAGTTCTTC.

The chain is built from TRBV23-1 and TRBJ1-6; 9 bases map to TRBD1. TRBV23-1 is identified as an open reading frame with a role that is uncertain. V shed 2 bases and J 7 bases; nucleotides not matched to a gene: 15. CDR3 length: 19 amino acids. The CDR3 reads CASSQPRGYRGRKNSPLHF. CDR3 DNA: TGCGCCAGCAGTCAACCCCGGGGATACAGGGGGCGCAAGAATTCACCCCTCCACTTT.

For the CDR3, the DNA is TGTGCCACCCGAGCGGGCGCTGAAGCTTTCTTT. Its translation is CATRAGAEAFF. The V and J genes are TRBV6-5 and TRBJ1-1, with D uncertain. The germline V gene encodes CDR1 MNHEY and CDR2 SVGAGI. The CDR3 loop spans 11 amino acids. Trimming took 10 bases from V and 6 from J, leaving 12 bases between them.

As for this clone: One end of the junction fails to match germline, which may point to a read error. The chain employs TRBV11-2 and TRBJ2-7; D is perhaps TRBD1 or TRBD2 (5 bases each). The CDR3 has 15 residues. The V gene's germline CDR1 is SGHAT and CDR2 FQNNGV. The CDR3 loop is CAGSLEGPSSYEQYF. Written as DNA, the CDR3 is TGTGCCGGCAGCTTAGAGGGGCCTTCCTCCTACGAGCAGTACTTC.

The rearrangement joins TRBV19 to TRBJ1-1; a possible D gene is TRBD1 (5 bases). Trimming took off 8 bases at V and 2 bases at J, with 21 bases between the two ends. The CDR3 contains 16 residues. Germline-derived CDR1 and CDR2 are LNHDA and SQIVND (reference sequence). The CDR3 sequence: CASPPAVRGKNTEAFF. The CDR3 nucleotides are TGTGCCAGTCCCCCCGCGGTCCGGGGCAAAAACACTGAAGCTTTCTTT.

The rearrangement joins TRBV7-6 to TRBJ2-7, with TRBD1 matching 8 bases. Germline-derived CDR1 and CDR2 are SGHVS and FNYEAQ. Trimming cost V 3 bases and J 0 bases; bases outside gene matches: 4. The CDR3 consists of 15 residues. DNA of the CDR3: TGTGCCAGCAGCTTCGACAGGGGCAGCTCCTACGAGCAGTACTTC. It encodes CASSFDRGSSYEQYF.

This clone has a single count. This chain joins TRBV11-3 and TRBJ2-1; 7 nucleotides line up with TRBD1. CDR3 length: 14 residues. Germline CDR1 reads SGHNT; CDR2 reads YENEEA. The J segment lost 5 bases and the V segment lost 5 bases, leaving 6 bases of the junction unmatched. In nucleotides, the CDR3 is TGTGCCAGCAGCCCCCGGACAGGTGACAATGAGCAGTTCTTC. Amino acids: CASSPRTGDNEQFF.